The source of this T cell receptor beta chain is a study of blood T cell repertoires in COVID-19. Study information: Material from acute and convalescent COVID-19 was sourced from the United States, Italy and Spain. Nucleic acid was either cDNA or gDNA, and it came from T cells, B-cell-depleted T cells, or PBMCs.

There are a few counts of this clone. Original processing notes: From reference gene primer amplification, estimates of nucleated cell counts were derived. Repertoires were generated with immunoSEQ multiplex PCR, while TCRdb's copy carries only in-frame clones and drops some. That table furnishes V, J and clone size, whereas the DNA furnished D and trimming. The repertoire consists of about 130,000 clones, with about 72% occurring once and the leading ten covering about a tenth. The CDR3 sequence is 15 residues long. Germline CDR1 is SGHNT and CDR2 is YYREEE (reference sequence). V shed 1 base and J shed 4 bases, with 14 bases lying between them.

This chain links TRBV5-4 with TRBJ1-2, with D perhaps matching TRBD1 (5 bases). Specimen: peripheral blood. This TCR was sampled from a man aged 60-69 years who had recovered from COVID-19. The CDR3 reads CASSLTGRQIYGYTF. The CDR3 DNA sequence: TGTGCCAGCAGCTTGACGGGCCGACAGATCTATGGCTACACCTTC.